What follows are 26 T cell receptor beta chains derived from one specimen sequenced in a study of a mutant IDH1 vaccine in newly diagnosed glioma. Assay: immunoSEQ multiplex PCR; the TCRdb copy retains only in-frame clones and omits some. The table shows about 40,000 clones, with roughly nine tenths occurring only once. As to time point: week 5, during vaccination. Doses comprised 300 ug of mutant IDH1 20-mer peptide each, plus topical imiquimod. Antigens for these TCRs are unknown. Sequences were derived from PBMCs, sampled from a glioma patient whose treatment included an IDH1 peptide vaccine. The receptors were gathered from a man between 45 and 60 years old with glioma.

The chain combines TRBV6-1 with TRBJ1-2; possibly TRBD1 for D (6 bases). Germline lookup yields CDR1 MNHNS and CDR2 SASEGT. With 2 bases removed from V and 4 bases from J, the gap between germline ends came to 11 bases. The CDR3 is 14 amino acids. For the CDR3, the DNA is TGTGCCAGCAGTGAACAGGGGCAAAGCTATGGCTACACCTTC. The encoded protein is CASSEQGQSYGYTF.

V gene TRBV7-9 combines with J gene TRBJ1-1; 9 nucleotides match TRBD1. The J segment lost 4 bases and the V segment lost 3 bases, leaving 6 bases of the junction unmatched. CDR3 size: 15 residues. CDR1 and CDR2 from the germline V gene are SEHNR and FQNEAQ (reference sequence). The CDR3 sequence is CASSFGTGRSTEAFF. The CDR3 bases are TGTGCCAGCAGCTTTGGGACAGGGAGGTCCACTGAAGCTTTCTTT.

The rearrangement links TRBV9 to TRBJ1-1; 8 bases map to TRBD1. V lost 3 bases and J lost 1; bases outside the gene matches: 5. The germline gives CDR1 SGDLS, CDR2 YYNGEE. There are 15 residues in the CDR3. This CDR3 reads CASSASGTGNTEAFF. CDR3 in DNA: TGTGCCAGCAGCGCCTCCGGGACAGGGAACACTGAAGCTTTCTTT.

CDR3 coding DNA: TGTGCCAGTAGTAAGTCGGGCTACGAGCAGTACTTC. Translation: CASSKSGYEQYF. The V and J genes are TRBV19 and TRBJ2-7; D is unclear. Trimming stripped 4 bases from V and 3 bases from J, with 7 bases between. The CDR3 contains 12 residues. Germline V gene data show CDR1 as LNHDA and CDR2 as SQIVND (reference sequence).

This chain links TRBV28 with TRBJ2-1, with D possibly called TRBD1 or TRBD2 (5 bases each). Trimming left V 5 bases short and J 7 bases short, with 12 bases between. The CDR3 is 13 residues long. Germline-derived CDR1 and CDR2 are MDHEN and SYDVKM. The CDR3 region is CASSPGPRNEQFF. In DNA, the CDR3 is TGTGCCAGCAGTCCGGGACCCCGTAATGAGCAGTTCTTC.

This chain joins TRBV2 and TRBJ2-1; 7 bases fit TRBD1. The trim removed 1 base at V and 1 base at J, leaving 4 bases unmatched. This CDR3 contains 16 residues. Germline loops: CDR1 SNHLY, CDR2 FYNNEI. In DNA form, the CDR3 reads TGTGCCAGCAGTGAAGAAGGGGGCAAGTCCTACAATGAGCAGTTCTTC. It encodes CASSEEGGKSYNEQFF.

V and J are TRBV5-4 and TRBJ2-1; no reliable D call. Germline CDR1 and CDR2: SGHNT and YYREEE (reference sequence). This CDR3 comprises 12 residues. The V end was cut by 2 bases, the J end by 7 bases, with 7 bases between. This chain's CDR3 is CASSFGSNEQFF. Here the CDR3 DNA reads TGTGCCAGCAGCTTTGGTAGTAATGAGCAGTTCTTC.

The rearrangement uses TRBV9 and TRBJ1-4; possibly TRBD1 for D (6 bases). CDR1 is SGDLS and CDR2 is YYNGEE in the germline V gene. This CDR3 is built from 15 residues. Trimming removed 4 bases from V and 7 bases from J, with 17 bases in between. The CDR3 here is CASSPIGGGSEKLFF. The CDR3 nucleotides are TGTGCCAGCAGCCCCATAGGGGGTGGGTCTGAAAAACTGTTTTTT.

This chain uses TRBV10-1 with TRBJ1-4, with D hard to call. V was trimmed by 3 bases and J by 3 bases, leaving 8 bases between them. The CDR3 is 14 amino acids. Germline CDR1 is WNHNN and CDR2 is SYGVQD (reference sequence). The CDR3: CASSDQQANEKLFF. The CDR3, as DNA: TGCGCCAGCAGTGACCAACAAGCTAATGAAAAACTGTTTTTT.

The chain is built from TRBV7-2 and TRBJ2-7; TRBD1 matches 9 bases. The CDR3 has 14 amino acids. The trim removed 7 bases at V and 4 bases at J, leaving 8 bases unmatched. From germline, CDR1 is SGHTA and CDR2 FQGNSA. The CDR3 here is CASTPWTGAYEQYF. Written as DNA, the CDR3 is TGTGCCAGCACCCCCTGGACAGGGGCTTACGAGCAGTACTTC.

In its sample, this clone was seen a few times. The V call is TRBV5-6, the J call TRBJ2-1; D is possibly TRBD1 or TRBD2 (5 bases each). CDR1 is SGHDT and CDR2 is YYEEEE in the germline V gene. The V and J ends lost 2 bases and 12 bases respectively, with 12 bases between them. This CDR3 spans 12 amino acids. CDR3 sequence (DNA): TGTGCCAGCAGCTTCAATCGTGGGGGGCAGTTCTTC. It yields the protein CASSFNRGGQFF.

The chain combines TRBV29-1 with TRBJ1-2; the D is unclear. In germline, CDR1 is SQVTM, CDR2 ANQGSEA. V lost 4 bases and J lost 4, with 10 bases in between. This CDR3 contains 12 residues. The DNA of the CDR3 is TGCAGCGTTGCAGACACGGGCTATGGCTACACCTTC. This encodes CSVADTGYGYTF.

CDR3 in amino acids: CASSLVTAPYEQYF. The CDR3 coding sequence is TGTGCCAGCAGCTTGGTTACGGCGCCCTACGAGCAGTACTTC. The J gene is TRBJ2-7, the V gene TRBV5-6; no firm D call. The CDR3 totals 14 residues. Germline V lookup: CDR1 SGHDT, CDR2 YYEEEE. Trimming took 0 bases from V and 2 from J, leaving 9 bases between them.

The CDR3 DNA follows: TGTGCCAGCAGAAGGCCACTGCTTGGCTACACCTTC. Its translation: CASRRPLLGYTF. This chain joins TRBV5-8 and TRBJ1-2, with no clear D. The CDR3 sequence is 12 residues long. Per germline, CDR1 SGHTS and CDR2 YDEGEE. V was pared by 5 bases and J by 7 bases, with 12 bases between.

This chain joins TRBV5-1 and TRBJ1-1; D might be TRBD1 (5 bases). This CDR3 is built from 15 residues. The V gene's germline CDR1 is SGHRS and CDR2 YFSETQ. With 0 bases removed from V and 6 bases from J, the gap between germline ends came to 15 bases. CDR3 DNA sequence: TGCGCCAGCAGCTTGGGGGACCTAGAGCGGGCTGAAGCTTTCTTT. It yields the protein CASSLGDLERAEAFF. Using reference TRBV5-1 and TRBJ1-1 for the parts outside the CDR3, the full variable domain is KAGVTQTPRYLIKTRGQQVTLSCSPISGHRSVSWYQQTPGQGLQFLFEYFSETQRNKGNFPGRFSGRQFSNSRSEMNVSTLELGDSALYLCASSLGDLERAEAFFGQGTRLTVV.

The J gene is TRBJ1-3, the V gene TRBV6-5, with D unresolved. The CDR3 is made up of 11 amino acids. Germline CDR1 and CDR2: MNHEY and SVGAGI. V shed 6 bases and J shed 9 bases, with 9 bases lying between them. CDR3 in amino acids: CASSLRGTIYF. The DNA of the CDR3 is TGTGCCAGCAGCCTTCGGGGCACCATATATTTT.

The J gene is TRBJ2-7, the V gene TRBV4-2, with 7 bases fitting TRBD1. Germline V gene lookup returns CDR1 LGHNA and CDR2 YNFKEQ. There are 14 residues in the CDR3. V shed 3 bases, J shed 6 bases, and the junction held 8 bases outside the gene matches. The CDR3 is CASSHPDRAGEQYF. The CDR3 region has the DNA TGTGCCAGCAGCCACCCAGACAGGGCGGGCGAGCAGTACTTC.

This clone has a single count. The rearrangement links TRBV5-1 to TRBJ2-5, with TRBD1 matching 7 bases. J gave up 5 bases and V 4 bases, and 5 bases lay outside the gene matches. This CDR3 is built from 13 residues. In germline, CDR1 is SGHRS, CDR2 YFSETQ. The CDR3 region has the DNA TGCGCCAGCAGCCCTCGGACAGGCGAGACCCAGTACTTC. Its translation: CASSPRTGETQYF.

V and J are TRBV5-1 and TRBJ2-3; TRBD1 aligns across 7 bases. Germline lookup yields CDR1 SGHRS and CDR2 YFSETQ. CDR3 size: 15 residues. Trimming removed 2 bases from V and 4 bases from J; junction bases left unmatched: 7. The CDR3 protein is CASSFDLGGPDTQYF. The CDR3 DNA is TGCGCCAGCAGCTTTGACTTAGGGGGCCCAGATACGCAGTATTTT.

The chain has TRBV6-5 and TRBJ2-7; TRBD2 aligns across 7 bases. V shed 5 bases, J shed 8 bases, and the junction held 6 bases outside the gene matches. CDR3 length: 12 amino acids. Looked up from germline, CDR1 is MNHEY and CDR2 is SVGAGI. DNA of the CDR3: TGTGCCAGCAGTGGGGGGGGTTTCAAGCAGTACTTC. It translates to CASSGGGFKQYF.

The chain couples TRBV2 to TRBJ2-5; D call uncertain. Trimming removed 7 bases at V and 2 bases at J, with 8 bases between. Germline V gene data show CDR1 as SNHLY and CDR2 as FYNNEI. The CDR3 consists of 12 residues. For the CDR3, the DNA is TGTGCCAGCATAAAACCGCAAGAGACCCAGTACTTC. Translating gives CASIKPQETQYF.

The chain combines TRBV28 with TRBJ1-3; TRBD1 matches 7 bases. The germline V gene has CDR1 MDHEN and CDR2 SYDVKM. The V and J ends lost 6 bases and 0 bases, in that order; junction bases with no gene match: 2. This CDR3 is built from 14 residues. CDR3 DNA: TGTGCCAGCAGGCCAGGGGGCTCTGGAAACACCATATATTTT. As protein: CASRPGGSGNTIYF.

This chain links TRBV5-5 with TRBJ2-5; D possibly corresponds to TRBD2 (6 bases). Germline V gives CDR1 SGHKS, CDR2 YYEKEE (reference sequence). V dropped 0 bases and J dropped 5 bases, with 11 bases sitting between them. The CDR3 loop spans 14 amino acids. The CDR3 DNA is TGTGCCAGCAGCTTGGATGGGAGGCGGGAGACCCAGTACTTC. Residues: CASSLDGRRETQYF.

The chain couples TRBV18 to TRBJ2-1; D possibly corresponds to TRBD2 (5 bases). The CDR3 extends over 16 amino acids. Germline CDR1 and CDR2: KGHSH and LQKENI. V gave up 4 bases and J gave up 0 bases, with 13 bases separating them. CDR3 residues: CASSLPRGDSYNEQFF. DNA of the CDR3: TGTGCCAGCTCACTGCCCCGGGGTGACTCCTACAATGAGCAGTTCTTC. Full variable domain (missing parts from reference TRBV18 and TRBJ2-1): NAGVMQNPRHLVRRRGQEARLRCSPMKGHSHVYWYRQLPEEGLKFMVYLQKENIIDESGMPKERFSAEFPKEGPSILRIQQVVRGDSAAYFCASSLPRGDSYNEQFFGPGTRLTVL.

The rearrangement links TRBV11-2 to TRBJ1-2; D call uncertain. The length of the CDR3 is 13 residues. The ends were cut back, 0 bases at V and 1 base at J, with 3 bases in the middle. The germline gives CDR1 SGHAT, CDR2 FQNNGV. CDR3 region: CASSLDYNYGYTF. CDR3 nucleotides: TGTGCCAGCAGCTTAGATTATAACTATGGCTACACCTTC. Complete variable domain (other parts from reference TRBV11-2 and TRBJ1-2): EAGVAQSPRYKIIEKRQSVAFWCNPISGHATLYWYQQILGQGPKLLIQFQNNGVVDDSQLPKDRFSAERLKGVDSTLKIQPAKLEDSAVYLCASSLDYNYGYTFGSGTRLTVV.

This chain connects TRBV7-2 to TRBJ2-3; D not certain. Trimming pared 5 bases from V and 10 bases from J, leaving 13 bases between. Germline lookup yields CDR1 SGHTA and CDR2 FQGNSA. This CDR3 has 12 amino acids. The CDR3, as DNA: TGTGCCAGCAGCCCCCACTCCGGTCCGCAGTATTTT. Amino acids: CASSPHSGPQYF. Based on the CDR3 plus reference TRBV7-2 and TRBJ2-3, the full variable domain is GAGVSQSPSNKVTEKGKDVELRCDPISGHTALYWYRQSLGQGLEFLIYFQGNSAPDKSGLPSDRFSAERTGGSVSTLTIQRTQQEDSAVYLCASSPHSGPQYFGPGTRLTVL.